The clone carrying this T cell receptor (beta chain) has ten or more counts. Its antigen remains unknown. This specimen belongs to a study of T cells in Graves' hyperthyroidism and ophthalmopathy. The authors took PBMCs from 8 to 10 ml fresh peripheral blood. The V and J ends lost 2 bases and 1 base respectively, with 12 bases between them. CDR1 MDHEN and CDR2 SYDVKM come from the germline V gene. The CDR3 sequence is 17 residues long. The study's findings and limits: In the analysis, a 13 V-J model separated ophthalmopathy from stable hyperthyroidism.

The TCR beta CDR3 regions underwent amplification using RNA transcripts as the source. HTBI primers drove first-round RT-PCR of the TCR CDR3. TCRdb ran MiXCR on the multiplex PCR reads and lists one entry per CDR3 protein. The sample lists hundreds of thousands of distinct CDR3 sequences; more than 15% were seen once. Specimen: blood. This chain links TRBV28 with TRBJ2-6; D remains ambiguous. The clonotype comes from a woman aged 18-29 years with Graves' hyperthyroidism. CDR3 sequence (DNA): TGTGCCAGCAGTTTAGTGGGGAAACCTTCTGGGGCCAACGTCCTGACTTTC. It is translated as CASSLVGKPSGANVLTF.